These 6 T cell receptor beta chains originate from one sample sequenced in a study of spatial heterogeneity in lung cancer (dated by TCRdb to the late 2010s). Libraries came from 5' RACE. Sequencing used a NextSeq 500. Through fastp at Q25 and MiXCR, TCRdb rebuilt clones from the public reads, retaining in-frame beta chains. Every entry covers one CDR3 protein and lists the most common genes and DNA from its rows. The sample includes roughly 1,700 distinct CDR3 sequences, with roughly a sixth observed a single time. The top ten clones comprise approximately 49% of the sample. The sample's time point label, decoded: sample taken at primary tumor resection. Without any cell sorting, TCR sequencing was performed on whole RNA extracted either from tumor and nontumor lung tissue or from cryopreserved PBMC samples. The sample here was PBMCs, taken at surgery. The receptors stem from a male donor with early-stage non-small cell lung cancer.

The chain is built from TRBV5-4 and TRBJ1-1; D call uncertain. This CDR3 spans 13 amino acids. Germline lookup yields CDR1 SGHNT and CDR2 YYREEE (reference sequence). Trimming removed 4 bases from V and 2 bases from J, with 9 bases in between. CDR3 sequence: CASSTRHNTEAFF. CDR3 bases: TGTGCCAGCAGCACTCGACATAACACTGAAGCTTTCTTT.

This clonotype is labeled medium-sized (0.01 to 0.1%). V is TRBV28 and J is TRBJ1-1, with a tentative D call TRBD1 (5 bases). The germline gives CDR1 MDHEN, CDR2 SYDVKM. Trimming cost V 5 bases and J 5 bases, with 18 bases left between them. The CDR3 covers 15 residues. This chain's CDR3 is CASSLRSTGRTEAFF. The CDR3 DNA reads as TGTGCCAGCAGTCTTCGTTCTACAGGTCGGACTGAAGCTTTCTTT.

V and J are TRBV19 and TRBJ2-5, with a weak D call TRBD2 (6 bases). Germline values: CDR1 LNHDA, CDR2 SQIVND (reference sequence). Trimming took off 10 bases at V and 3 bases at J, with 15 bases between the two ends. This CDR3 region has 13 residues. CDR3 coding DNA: TGTGCCACCAAAGGGGAGGTAAAAGAGACCCAGTACTTC. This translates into CATKGEVKETQYF.

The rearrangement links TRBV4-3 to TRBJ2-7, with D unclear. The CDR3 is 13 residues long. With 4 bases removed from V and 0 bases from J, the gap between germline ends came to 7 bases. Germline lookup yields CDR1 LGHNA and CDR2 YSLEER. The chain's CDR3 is CASSPGISYEQYF. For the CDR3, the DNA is TGCGCCAGCAGCCCCGGAATCTCCTACGAGCAGTACTTC.

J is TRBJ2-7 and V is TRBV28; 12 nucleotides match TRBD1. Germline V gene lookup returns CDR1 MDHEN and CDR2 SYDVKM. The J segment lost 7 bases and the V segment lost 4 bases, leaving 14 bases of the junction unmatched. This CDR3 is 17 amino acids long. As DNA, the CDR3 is TGTGCCAGCAGTTCCCCGAACACCGGGACAGGGGGCTATGAGCAGTACTTC. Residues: CASSSPNTGTGGYEQYF.

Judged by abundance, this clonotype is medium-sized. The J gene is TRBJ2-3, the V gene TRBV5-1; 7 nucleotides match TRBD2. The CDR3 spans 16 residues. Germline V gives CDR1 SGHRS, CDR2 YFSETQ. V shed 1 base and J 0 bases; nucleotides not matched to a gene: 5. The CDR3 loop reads CASSLSGGRSTDTQYF. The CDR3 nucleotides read TGCGCCAGCAGCTTGTCCGGGGGGAGGAGCACAGATACGCAGTATTTT.